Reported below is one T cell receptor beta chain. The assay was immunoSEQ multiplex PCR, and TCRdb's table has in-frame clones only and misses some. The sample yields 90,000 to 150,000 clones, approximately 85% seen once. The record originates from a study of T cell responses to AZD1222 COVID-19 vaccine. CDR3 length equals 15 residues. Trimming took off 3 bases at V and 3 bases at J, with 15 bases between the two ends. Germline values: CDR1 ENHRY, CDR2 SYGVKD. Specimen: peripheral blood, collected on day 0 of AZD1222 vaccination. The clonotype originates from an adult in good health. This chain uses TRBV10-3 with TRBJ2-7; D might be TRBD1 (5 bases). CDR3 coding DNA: TGTGCCATCAGTGATAGGGCAGGGCTGGTCTACGAGCAGTACTTC. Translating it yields CAISDRAGLVYEQYF.